The clone carrying this T cell receptor beta chain was recorded at least ten times. These data are taken from a study of neurological immune-mediated disorders. Trimming removed 5 bases from V and 0 bases from J, with 11 bases in between. The CDR3 extends over 15 amino acids. The germline gives CDR1 DFQATT, CDR2 SNEGSKA (reference sequence). TCRdb passed the 5' RACE reads through MiXCR, listing each CDR3 protein once. The repertoire includes approximately 100,000 distinct CDR3 sequences, 3.5% of them detected once, and 6% sits in the top ten. The V and J genes are TRBV20-1 and TRBJ2-6; D call uncertain. This clonotype originated in a woman aged 18-29 years with multiple sclerosis. Material: PBMCs. The CDR3 loop reads CSAPTESSGANVLTF. The CDR3, as DNA: TGCAGTGCTCCGACGGAGAGCTCTGGGGCCAACGTCCTGACTTTC.